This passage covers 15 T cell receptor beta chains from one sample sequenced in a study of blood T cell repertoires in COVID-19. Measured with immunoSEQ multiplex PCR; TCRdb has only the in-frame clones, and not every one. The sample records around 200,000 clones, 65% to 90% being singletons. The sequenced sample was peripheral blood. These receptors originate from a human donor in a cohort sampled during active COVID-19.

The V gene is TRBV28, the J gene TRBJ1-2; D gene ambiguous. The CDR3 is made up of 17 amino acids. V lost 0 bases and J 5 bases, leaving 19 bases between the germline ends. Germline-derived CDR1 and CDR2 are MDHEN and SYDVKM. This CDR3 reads CASSLWEARQPGYGYTF. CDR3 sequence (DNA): TGTGCCAGCAGTTTATGGGAAGCCAGACAACCGGGGTATGGCTACACCTTC.

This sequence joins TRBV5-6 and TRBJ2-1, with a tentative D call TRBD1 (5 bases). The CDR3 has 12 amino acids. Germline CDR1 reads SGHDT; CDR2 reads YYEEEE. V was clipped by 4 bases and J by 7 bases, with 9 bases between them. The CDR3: CASSADSNEQFF. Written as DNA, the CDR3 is TGTGCCAGCAGCGCCGACAGTAATGAGCAGTTCTTC.

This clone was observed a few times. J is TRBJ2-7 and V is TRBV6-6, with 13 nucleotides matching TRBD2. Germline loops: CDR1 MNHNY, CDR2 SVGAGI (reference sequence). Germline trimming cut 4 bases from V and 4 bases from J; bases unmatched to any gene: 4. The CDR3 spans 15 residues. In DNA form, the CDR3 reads TGTGCCAGCAGTTCGGGACTAGCGGGACCGTACGAGCAGTACTTC. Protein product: CASSSGLAGPYEQYF.

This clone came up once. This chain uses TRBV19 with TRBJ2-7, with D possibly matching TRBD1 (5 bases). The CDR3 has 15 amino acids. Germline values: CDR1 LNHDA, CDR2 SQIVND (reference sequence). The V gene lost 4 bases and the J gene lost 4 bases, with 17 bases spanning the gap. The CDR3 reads CASSTSSTGRYEQYF. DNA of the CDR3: TGTGCCAGTAGTACCTCCTCCACAGGTAGGTACGAGCAGTACTTC.

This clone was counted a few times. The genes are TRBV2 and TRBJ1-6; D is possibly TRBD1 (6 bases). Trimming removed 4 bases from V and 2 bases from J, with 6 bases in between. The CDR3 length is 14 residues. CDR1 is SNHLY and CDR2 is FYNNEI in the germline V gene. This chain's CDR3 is CASSGGPYNSPLHF. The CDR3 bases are TGTGCCAGCAGTGGGGGGCCCTATAATTCACCCCTCCACTTT.

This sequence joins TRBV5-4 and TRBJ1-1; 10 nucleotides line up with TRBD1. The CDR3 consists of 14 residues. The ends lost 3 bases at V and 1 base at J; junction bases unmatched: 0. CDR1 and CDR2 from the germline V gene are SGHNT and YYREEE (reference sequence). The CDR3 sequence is CASSWDRGNTEAFF. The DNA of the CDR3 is TGTGCCAGCAGCTGGGACAGGGGGAACACTGAAGCTTTCTTT.

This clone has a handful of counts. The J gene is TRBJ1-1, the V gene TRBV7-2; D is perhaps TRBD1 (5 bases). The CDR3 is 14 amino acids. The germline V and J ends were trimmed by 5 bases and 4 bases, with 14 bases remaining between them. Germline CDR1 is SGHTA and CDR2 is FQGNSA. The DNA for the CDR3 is TGTGCCAGCAGCCCCCGGGGGGGAGGCACTGAAGCTTTCTTT. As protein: CASSPRGGGTEAFF.

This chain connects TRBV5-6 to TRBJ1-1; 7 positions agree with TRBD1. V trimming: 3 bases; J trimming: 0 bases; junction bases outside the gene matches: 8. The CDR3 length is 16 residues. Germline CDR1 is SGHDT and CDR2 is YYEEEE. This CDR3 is CASSWSHRGMNTEAFF. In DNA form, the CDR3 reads TGTGCCAGCAGCTGGTCCCACAGGGGAATGAACACTGAAGCTTTCTTT.

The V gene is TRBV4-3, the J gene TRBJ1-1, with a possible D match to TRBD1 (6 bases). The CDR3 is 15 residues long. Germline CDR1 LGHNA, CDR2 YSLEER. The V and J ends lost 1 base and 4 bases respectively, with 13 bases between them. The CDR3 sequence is CASSQALSRGTEAFF. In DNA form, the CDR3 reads TGCGCCAGCAGCCAAGCTCTCTCCAGGGGCACTGAAGCTTTCTTT.

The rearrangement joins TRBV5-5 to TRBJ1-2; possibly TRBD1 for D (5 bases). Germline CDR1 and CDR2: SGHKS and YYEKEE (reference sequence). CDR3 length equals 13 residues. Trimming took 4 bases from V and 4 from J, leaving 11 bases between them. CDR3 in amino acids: CASSRGTVYGYTF. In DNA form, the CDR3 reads TGTGCCAGCAGCCGGGGGACTGTCTATGGCTACACCTTC.

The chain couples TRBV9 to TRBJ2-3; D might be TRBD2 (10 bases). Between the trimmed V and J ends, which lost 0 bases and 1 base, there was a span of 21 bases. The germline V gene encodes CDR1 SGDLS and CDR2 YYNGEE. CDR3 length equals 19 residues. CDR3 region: CASSVAGQGTSARTDTQYF. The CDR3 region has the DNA TGTGCCAGCAGCGTAGCCGGACAGGGGACTAGCGCTCGCACAGATACGCAGTATTTT.

The CDR3 bases are TGCGCCAGCAGCCGGAGCGGGAGGGCCCGGGAGACCCAGTACTTC. Translation: CASSRSGRARETQYF. The rearrangement links TRBV4-3 to TRBJ2-5, with 10 positions matching TRBD2. In germline, CDR1 is LGHNA, CDR2 YSLEER. The junction had 7 bases not matched to a gene; V was cut back by 4 bases and J by 5 bases. The CDR3 extends over 15 amino acids.

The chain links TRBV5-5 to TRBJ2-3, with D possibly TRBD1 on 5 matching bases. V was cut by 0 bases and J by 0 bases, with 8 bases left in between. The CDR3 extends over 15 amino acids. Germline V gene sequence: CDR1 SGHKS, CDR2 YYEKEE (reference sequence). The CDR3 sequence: CASSLDRSSTDTQYF. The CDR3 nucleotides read TGTGCCAGCAGCTTGGACAGGTCTAGCACAGATACGCAGTATTTT. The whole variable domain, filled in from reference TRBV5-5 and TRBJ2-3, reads DAGVTQSPTHLIKTRGQQVTLRCSPISGHKSVSWYQQVLGQGPQFIFQYYEKEERGRGNFPDRFSARQFPNYSSELNVNALLLGDSALYLCASSLDRSSTDTQYFGPGTRLTVL.

CDR3 DNA: TGTGCCAGTAGCAGGACAGAAAGTGTGGAGGCTTTCTTT. Translation gives CASSRTESVEAFF. The rearrangement links TRBV19 to TRBJ1-1, with a weak D call TRBD1 (6 bases). V was pared by 6 bases and J by 11 bases, with 19 bases between. CDR1 LNHDA and CDR2 SQIVND come from the germline V gene (reference sequence). The CDR3 loop spans 13 amino acids.

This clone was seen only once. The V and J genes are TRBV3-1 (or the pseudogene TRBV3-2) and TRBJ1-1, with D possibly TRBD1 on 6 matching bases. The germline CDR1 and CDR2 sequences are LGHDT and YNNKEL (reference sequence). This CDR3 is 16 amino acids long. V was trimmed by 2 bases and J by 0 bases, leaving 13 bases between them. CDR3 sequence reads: CASSQYRTVMNTEAFF. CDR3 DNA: TGTGCCAGCAGCCAATATCGGACAGTCATGAACACTGAAGCTTTCTTT.